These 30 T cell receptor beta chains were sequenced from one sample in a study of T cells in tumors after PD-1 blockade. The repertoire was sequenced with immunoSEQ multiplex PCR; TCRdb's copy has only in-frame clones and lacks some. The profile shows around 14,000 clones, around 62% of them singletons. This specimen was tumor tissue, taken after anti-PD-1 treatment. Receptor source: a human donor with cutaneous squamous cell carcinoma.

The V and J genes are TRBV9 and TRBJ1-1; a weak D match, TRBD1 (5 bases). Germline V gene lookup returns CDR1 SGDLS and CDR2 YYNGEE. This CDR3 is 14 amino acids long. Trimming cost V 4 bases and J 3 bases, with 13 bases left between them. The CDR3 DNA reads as TGTGCCAGCAGCTCTCGCGACAGAGACACTGAAGCTTTCTTT. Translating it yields CASSSRDRDTEAFF.

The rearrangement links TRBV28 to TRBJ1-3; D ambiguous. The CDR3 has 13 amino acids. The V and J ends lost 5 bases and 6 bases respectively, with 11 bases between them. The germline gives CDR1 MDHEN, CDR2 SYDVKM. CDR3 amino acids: CASSPSTQNTIYF. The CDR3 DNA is TGTGCCAGCAGTCCCTCGACACAAAACACCATATATTTT.

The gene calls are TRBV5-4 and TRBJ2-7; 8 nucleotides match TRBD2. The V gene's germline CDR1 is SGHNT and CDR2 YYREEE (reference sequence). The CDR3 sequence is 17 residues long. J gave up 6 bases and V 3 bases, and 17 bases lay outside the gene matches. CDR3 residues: CASSYVVGRGVLVEQYF. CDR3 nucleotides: TGTGCCAGCAGCTATGTCGTTGGGCGGGGGGTTCTGGTCGAGCAGTACTTC.

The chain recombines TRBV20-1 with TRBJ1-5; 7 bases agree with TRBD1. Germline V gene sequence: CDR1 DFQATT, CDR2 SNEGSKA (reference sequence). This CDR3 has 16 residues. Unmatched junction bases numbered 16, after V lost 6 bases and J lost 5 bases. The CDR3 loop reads CSASKGWPGGDQPQHF. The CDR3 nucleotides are TGCAGTGCGAGTAAGGGGTGGCCAGGGGGAGATCAGCCCCAGCATTTT.

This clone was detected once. The DNA of the CDR3 is TGTGCCAGCAGGGGGTTACGTCGGGGCGGGGAGACCCAGTACTTC. It translates to CASRGLRRGGETQYF. The chain couples TRBV27 to TRBJ2-5, with D perhaps TRBD1 or TRBD2 (5 bases each). This CDR3 region has 15 residues. Germline CDR1 is MNHEY and CDR2 is SMNVEV (reference sequence). V was shortened by 6 bases and J by 5 bases, with 19 bases between the two germline ends.

DNA of the CDR3: TGTGCCAGCAGCTTAGGATTCACGGGGGGATTCTCCTACGAGCAGTACTTC. Protein: CASSLGFTGGFSYEQYF. The chain carries TRBV11-2 and TRBJ2-7; TRBD2 matches 7 bases. The CDR3 loop spans 17 amino acids. J gave up 0 bases and V 1 base, and 9 bases lay outside the gene matches. Germline V gene lookup returns CDR1 SGHAT and CDR2 FQNNGV. The whole variable domain, filled in from reference TRBV11-2 and TRBJ2-7, reads EAGVAQSPRYKIIEKRQSVAFWCNPISGHATLYWYQQILGQGPKLLIQFQNNGVVDDSQLPKDRFSAERLKGVDSTLKIQPAKLEDSAVYLCASSLGFTGGFSYEQYFGPGTRLTVT.

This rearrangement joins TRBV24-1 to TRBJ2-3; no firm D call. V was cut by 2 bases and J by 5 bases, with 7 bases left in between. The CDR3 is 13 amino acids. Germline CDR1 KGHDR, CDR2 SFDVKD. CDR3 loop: CATSDSSIDTQYF. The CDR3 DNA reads TGTGCCACCAGTGATTCTTCTATAGATACGCAGTATTTT.

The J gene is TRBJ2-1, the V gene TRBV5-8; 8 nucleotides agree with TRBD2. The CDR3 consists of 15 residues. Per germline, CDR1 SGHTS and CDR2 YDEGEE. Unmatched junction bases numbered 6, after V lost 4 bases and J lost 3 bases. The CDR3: CASSLTSGYYNEQFF. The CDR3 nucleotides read TGTGCCAGCAGCCTAACTAGCGGCTACTACAATGAGCAGTTCTTC.

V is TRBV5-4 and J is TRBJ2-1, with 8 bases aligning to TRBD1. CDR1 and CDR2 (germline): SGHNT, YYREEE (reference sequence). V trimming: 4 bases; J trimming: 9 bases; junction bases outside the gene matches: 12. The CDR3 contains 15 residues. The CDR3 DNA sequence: TGTGCCAGCAGCACCCGCGGGCAGGGGGCGTTTGAGCAGTTCTTC. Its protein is CASSTRGQGAFEQFF.

CDR3 sequence (DNA): TGTGCCAGAAGCCGCCGGCAGGGTCCAACCTACGAGCAGTACTTC. Its translation: CARSRRQGPTYEQYF. The rearrangement joins TRBV7-5 to TRBJ2-7; TRBD1, as called in the table, went unchecked against the DNA. TRBV7-5 is marked as a pseudogene. The CDR3 sequence is 15 residues long.

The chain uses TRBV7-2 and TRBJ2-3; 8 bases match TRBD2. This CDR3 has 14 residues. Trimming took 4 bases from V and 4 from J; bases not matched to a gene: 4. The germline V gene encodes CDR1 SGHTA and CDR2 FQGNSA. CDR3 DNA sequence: TGTGCCAGCAGCTCAGGACTAGCCGCAGATACGCAGTATTTT. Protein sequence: CASSSGLAADTQYF.

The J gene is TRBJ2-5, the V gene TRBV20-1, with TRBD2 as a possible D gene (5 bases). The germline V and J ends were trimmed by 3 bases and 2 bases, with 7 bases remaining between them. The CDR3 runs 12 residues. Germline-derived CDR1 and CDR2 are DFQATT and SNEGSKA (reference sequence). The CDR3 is CSASTRQETQYF. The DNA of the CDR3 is TGCAGTGCTAGTACTAGACAAGAGACCCAGTACTTC.

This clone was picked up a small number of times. CDR3 sequence: CASRGTGSIGANVLTF. In nucleotides, the CDR3 is TGTGCCAGCCGAGGGACAGGGTCGATAGGGGCCAACGTCCTGACTTTC. This chain links TRBV27 with TRBJ2-6; 9 nucleotides agree with TRBD1. There are 16 residues in the CDR3. The trim removed 8 bases at V and 4 bases at J, leaving 9 bases unmatched. CDR1 and CDR2 from the germline V gene are MNHEY and SMNVEV (reference sequence).

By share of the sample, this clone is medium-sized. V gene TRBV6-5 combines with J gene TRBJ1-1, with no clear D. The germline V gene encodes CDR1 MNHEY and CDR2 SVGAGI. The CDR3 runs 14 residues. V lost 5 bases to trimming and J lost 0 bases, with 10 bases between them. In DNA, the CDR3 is TGTGCCAGCAGTCTGACAAGGATGAACACTGAAGCTTTCTTT. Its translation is CASSLTRMNTEAFF.

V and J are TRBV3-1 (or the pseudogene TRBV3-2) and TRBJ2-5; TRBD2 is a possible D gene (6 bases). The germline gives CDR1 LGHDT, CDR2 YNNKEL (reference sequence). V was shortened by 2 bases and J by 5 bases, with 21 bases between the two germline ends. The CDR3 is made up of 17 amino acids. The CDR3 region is CASSQTDYNKKGETQYF. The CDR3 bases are TGTGCCAGCAGCCAAACGGACTACAACAAGAAGGGGGAGACCCAGTACTTC.

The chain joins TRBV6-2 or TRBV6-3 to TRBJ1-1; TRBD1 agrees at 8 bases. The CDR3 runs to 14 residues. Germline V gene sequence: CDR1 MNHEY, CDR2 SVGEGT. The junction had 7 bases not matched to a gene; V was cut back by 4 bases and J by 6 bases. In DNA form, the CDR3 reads TGTGCCAGCAGTTTGAGGACAGGGTTCTCTGAAGCTTTCTTT. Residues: CASSLRTGFSEAFF.

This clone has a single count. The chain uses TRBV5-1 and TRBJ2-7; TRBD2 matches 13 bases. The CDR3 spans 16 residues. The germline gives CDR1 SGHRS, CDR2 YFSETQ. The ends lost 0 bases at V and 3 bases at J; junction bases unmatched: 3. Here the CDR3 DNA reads TGCGCCAGCAGCTTGGGTAGACTAGCGGGGGGCTACGAGCAGTACTTC. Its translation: CASSLGRLAGGYEQYF.

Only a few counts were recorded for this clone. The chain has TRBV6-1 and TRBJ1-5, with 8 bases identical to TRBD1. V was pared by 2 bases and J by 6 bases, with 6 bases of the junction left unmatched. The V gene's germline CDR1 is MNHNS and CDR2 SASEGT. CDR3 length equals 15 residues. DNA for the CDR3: TGTGCCAGCAGTGAAACCCCAGGGGGCGTTCAGCCCCAGCATTTT. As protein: CASSETPGGVQPQHF.

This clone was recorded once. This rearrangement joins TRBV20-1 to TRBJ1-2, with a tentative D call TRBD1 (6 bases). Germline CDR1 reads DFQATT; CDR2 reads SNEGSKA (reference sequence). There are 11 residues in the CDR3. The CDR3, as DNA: TGCGCTGGGGCAGGGGACTATGGCTACACCTTC. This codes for CAGAGDYGYTF.

The CDR3 sequence is CASRPGTANTIYF. DNA for the CDR3: TGCGCCAGCCGACCCGGGACGGCGAACACCATATATTTT. V is TRBV10-1 and J is TRBJ1-3; tentative D call: TRBD1 (5 bases). The V gene's germline CDR1 is WNHNN and CDR2 SYGVQD (reference sequence). There are 13 residues in the CDR3. Trimming cost V 8 bases and J 7 bases, with 15 bases left between them.

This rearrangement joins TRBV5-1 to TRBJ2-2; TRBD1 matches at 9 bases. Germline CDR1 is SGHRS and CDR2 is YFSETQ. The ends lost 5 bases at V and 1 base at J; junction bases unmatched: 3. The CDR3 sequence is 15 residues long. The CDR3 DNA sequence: TGCGCCAGCAGTCTGGACAGGGGGAACACCGGGGAGCTGTTTTTT. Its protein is CASSLDRGNTGELFF.

DNA of the CDR3: TGTGCCACGAAAGACAGGGGAAACTATGGCTACACCTTC. Residues: CATKDRGNYGYTF. The chain employs TRBV19 and TRBJ1-2; TRBD1 agrees at 8 bases. The CDR3 has 13 amino acids. Germline lookup yields CDR1 LNHDA and CDR2 SQIVND (reference sequence). Trimming cost V 10 bases and J 2 bases; bases outside gene matches: 6.

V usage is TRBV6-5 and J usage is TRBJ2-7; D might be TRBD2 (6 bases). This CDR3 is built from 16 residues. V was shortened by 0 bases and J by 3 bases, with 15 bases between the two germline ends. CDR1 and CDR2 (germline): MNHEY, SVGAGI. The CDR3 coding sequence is TGTGCCAGCAGTTACTCGAAAGGACTAACCGTCTACGAGCAGTACTTC. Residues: CASSYSKGLTVYEQYF.

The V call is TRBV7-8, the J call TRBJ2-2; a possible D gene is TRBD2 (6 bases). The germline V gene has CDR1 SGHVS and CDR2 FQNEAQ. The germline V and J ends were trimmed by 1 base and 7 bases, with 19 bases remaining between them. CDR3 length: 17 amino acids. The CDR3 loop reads CASSLEMAGRRGGELFF. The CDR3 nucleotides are TGTGCCAGCAGCTTAGAAATGGCAGGGAGGAGGGGCGGGGAGCTGTTTTTT.

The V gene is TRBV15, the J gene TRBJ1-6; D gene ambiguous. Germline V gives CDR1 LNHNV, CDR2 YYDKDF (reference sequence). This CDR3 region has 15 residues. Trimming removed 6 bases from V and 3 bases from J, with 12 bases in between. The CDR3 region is CATRAALVYNSPLHF. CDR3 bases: TGTGCCACCAGGGCGGCTCTCGTCTATAATTCACCCCTCCACTTT. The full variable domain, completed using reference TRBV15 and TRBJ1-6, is DAMVIQNPRYQVTQFGKPVTLSCSQTLNHNVMYWYQQKSSQAPKLLFHYYDKDFNNEADTPDNFQSRRPNTSFCFLDIRSPGLGDTAMYLCATRAALVYNSPLHFGNGTRLTVT.

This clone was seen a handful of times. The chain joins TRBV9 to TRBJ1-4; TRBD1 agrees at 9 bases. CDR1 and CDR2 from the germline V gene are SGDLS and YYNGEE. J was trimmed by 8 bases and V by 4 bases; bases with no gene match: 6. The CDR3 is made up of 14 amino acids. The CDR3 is CASSLRQGEEKLFF. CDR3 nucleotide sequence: TGTGCCAGCAGCCTCCGACAGGGGGAGGAAAAACTGTTTTTT.

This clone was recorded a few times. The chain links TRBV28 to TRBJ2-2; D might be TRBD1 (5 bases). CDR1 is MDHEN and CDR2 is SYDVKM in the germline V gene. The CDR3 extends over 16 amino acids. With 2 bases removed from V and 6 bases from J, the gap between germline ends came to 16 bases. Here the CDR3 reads CASSLGFGQGSGELFF. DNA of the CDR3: TGTGCCAGCAGTTTAGGATTCGGCCAGGGCTCCGGGGAGCTGTTTTTT. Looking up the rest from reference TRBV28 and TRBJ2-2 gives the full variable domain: DVKVTQSSRYLVKRTGEKVFLECVQDMDHENMFWYRQDPGLGLRLIYFSYDVKMKEKGDIPEGYSVSREKKERFSLILESASTNQTSMYLCASSLGFGQGSGELFFGEGSRLTVL.

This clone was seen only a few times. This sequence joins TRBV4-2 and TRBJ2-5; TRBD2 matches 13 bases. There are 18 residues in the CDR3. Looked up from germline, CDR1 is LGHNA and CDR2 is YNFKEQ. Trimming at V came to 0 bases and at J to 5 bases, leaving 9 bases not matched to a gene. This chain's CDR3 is CASSQELAGGPDYETQYF. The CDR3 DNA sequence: TGTGCCAGCAGCCAAGAACTAGCGGGGGGGCCCGACTATGAGACCCAGTACTTC.

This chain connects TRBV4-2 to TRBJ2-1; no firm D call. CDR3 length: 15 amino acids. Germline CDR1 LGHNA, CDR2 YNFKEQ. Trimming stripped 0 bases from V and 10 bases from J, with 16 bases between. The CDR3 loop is CASSQDLGSPQEQFF. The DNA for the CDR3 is TGTGCCAGCAGCCAAGATCTTGGTAGCCCTCAGGAGCAGTTCTTC.

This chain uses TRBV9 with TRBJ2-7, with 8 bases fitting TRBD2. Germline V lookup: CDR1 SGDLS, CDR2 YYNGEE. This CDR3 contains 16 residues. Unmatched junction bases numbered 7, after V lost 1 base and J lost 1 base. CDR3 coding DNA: TGTGCCAGCAGCGTAAACCCGACTAGCGCATCCTACGAGCAGTACTTC. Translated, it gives CASSVNPTSASYEQYF.